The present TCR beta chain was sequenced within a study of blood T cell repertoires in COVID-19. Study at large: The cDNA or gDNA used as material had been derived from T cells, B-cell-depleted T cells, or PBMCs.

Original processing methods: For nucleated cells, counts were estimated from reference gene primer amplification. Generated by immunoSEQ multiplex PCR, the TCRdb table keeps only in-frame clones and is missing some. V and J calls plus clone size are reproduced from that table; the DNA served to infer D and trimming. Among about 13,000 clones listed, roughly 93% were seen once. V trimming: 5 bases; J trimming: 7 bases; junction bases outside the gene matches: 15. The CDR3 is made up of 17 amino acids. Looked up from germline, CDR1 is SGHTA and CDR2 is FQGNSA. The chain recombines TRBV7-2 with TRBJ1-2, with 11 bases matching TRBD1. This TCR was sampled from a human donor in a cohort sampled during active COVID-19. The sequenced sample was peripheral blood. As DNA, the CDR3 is TGTGCCAGCAGCACCGGACAGGGGGCCTTGACGTTAGGTGGCTACACCTTC. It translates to CASSTGQGALTLGGYTF.